This entry concerns a single T cell receptor beta chain. The antigen remains unidentified. Clones were read by immunoSEQ multiplex PCR, and TCRdb kept only the in-frame ones, dropping some. This table has about 35,000 clones, 74% appearing once. This entry belongs to a study of OX40 agonist ivuxolimab in advanced cancers. Study at large: At 0.01 to 10 mg/kg, ivuxolimab was administered intravenously to patients every 2 weeks. Study-wide points: Antigen specificity remained undetermined for the expanded peripheral T cells. Low normalized clonal expansion also occurred in some nonresponding patients. The average count of expanded clones was higher among CD8+ T cells than among CD4+.

Germline trimming cut 0 bases from V and 7 bases from J; bases unmatched to any gene: 6. Per the germline V gene, CDR1 is LGHNA and CDR2 is YNFKEQ. CDR3 length: 15 amino acids. The source is an adult with an advanced solid tumor such as melanoma, head and neck, liver or kidney cancer. Source: CD4+ or CD8+ T cells sorted from blood, taken in a trial of the OX40 agonist ivuxolimab. This rearrangement joins TRBV4-2 to TRBJ2-4; 7 bases are a match to TRBD2. CDR3 region: CASSQERAGGNIQYF. DNA for the CDR3: TGTGCCAGCAGCCAAGAGCGAGCCGGGGGGAACATTCAGTACTTC.